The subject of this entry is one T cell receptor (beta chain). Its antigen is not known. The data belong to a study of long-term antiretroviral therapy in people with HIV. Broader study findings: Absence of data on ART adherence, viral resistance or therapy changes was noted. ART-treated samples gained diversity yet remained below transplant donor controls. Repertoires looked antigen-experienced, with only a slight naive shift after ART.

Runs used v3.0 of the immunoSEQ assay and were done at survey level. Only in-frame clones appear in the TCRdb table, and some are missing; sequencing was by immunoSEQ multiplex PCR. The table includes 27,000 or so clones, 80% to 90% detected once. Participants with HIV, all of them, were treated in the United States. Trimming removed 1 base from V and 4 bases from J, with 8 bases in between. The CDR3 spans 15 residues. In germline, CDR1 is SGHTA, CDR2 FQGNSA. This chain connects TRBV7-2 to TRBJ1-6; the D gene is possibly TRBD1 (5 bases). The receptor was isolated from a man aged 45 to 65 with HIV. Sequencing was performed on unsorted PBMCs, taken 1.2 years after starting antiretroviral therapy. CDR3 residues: CASSLDRFYNSPLHF. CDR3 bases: TGTGCCAGCAGCTTAGACAGGTTTTATAATTCACCCCTCCACTTT.